The entry below gives a single TCR beta chain sequence along with its context. Its antigen is unknown. TCRdb reanalyzed the 5' RACE reads and collapses them to one entry per CDR3 protein, without DNA. The table lists about 380,000 distinct CDR3 sequences. Looked up from germline, CDR1 is SGHRS and CDR2 is YFSETQ. The CDR3 has 14 amino acids. The data were obtained in a study of T cells expressing NK-cell markers. The study's findings and limits: Six or seven donors carried dominant NKG2C+ clonotypes that made up roughly 1.0-7.0% of their CD8+ T cells. Four donors showed these clonotypes also leading the CD3+CD56-NKG2C+ fraction. Whether the expanded NKG2C+ T cell clones recognized HCMV remained unclear.

Sequenced sample: blood T cells: a sorted CD56 or NKG2C T cell subset, CD4+ or CD8+ T cells, or bulk PBMC T cells (not recorded which). The rearrangement joins TRBV5-1 to TRBJ1-1; TCRdb names TRBD1, which stays unverified in the absence of DNA. This TCR came from a man aged 18 to 70 in good health. CDR3 region: CASSNYPGGAEAFF. Using reference TRBV5-1 and TRBJ1-1 for the parts outside the CDR3, the full variable domain is KAGVTQTPRYLIKTRGQQVTLSCSPISGHRSVSWYQQTPGQGLQFLFEYFSETQRNKGNFPGRFSGRQFSNSRSEMNVSTLELGDSALYLCASSNYPGGAEAFFGQGTRLTVV.